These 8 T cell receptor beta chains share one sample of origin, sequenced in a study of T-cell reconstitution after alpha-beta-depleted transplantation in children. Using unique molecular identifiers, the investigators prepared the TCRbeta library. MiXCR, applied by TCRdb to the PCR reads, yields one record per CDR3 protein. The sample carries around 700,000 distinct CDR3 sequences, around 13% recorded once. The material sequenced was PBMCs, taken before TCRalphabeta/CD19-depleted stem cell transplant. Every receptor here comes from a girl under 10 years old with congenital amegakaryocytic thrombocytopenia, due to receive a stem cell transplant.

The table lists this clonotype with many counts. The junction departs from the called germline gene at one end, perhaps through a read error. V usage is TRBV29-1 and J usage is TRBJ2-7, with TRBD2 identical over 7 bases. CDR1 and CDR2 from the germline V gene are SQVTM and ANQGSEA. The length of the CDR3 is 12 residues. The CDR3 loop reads CSVEAGPYEQYF. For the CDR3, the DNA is TGCAGCGTGGAAGCGGGGCCCTACGAGCAGTACTTC.

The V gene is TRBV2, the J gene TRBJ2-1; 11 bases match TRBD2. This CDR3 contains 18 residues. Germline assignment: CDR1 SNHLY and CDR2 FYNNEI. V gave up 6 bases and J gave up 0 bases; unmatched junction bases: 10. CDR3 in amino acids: CASSGLAGPTSSYNEQFF. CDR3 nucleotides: TGTGCCAGCAGCGGACTAGCGGGTCCGACAAGCTCCTACAATGAGCAGTTCTTC.

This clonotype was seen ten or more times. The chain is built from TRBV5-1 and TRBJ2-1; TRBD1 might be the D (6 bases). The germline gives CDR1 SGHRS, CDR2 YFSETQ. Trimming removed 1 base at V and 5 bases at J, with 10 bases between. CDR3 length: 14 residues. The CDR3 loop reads CASSLPSGDNEQFF. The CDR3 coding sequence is TGCGCCAGCAGCTTGCCCTCAGGGGACAATGAGCAGTTCTTC.

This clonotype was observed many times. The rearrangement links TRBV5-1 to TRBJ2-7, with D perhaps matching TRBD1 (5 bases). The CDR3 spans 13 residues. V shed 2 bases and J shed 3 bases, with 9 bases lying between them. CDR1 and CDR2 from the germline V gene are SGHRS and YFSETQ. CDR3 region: CASSFYRNYEQYF. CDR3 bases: TGCGCCAGCAGCTTCTACAGGAACTACGAGCAGTACTTC. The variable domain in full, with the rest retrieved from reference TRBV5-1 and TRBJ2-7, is KAGVTQTPRYLIKTRGQQVTLSCSPISGHRSVSWYQQTPGQGLQFLFEYFSETQRNKGNFPGRFSGRQFSNSRSEMNVSTLELGDSALYLCASSFYRNYEQYFGPGTRLTVT.

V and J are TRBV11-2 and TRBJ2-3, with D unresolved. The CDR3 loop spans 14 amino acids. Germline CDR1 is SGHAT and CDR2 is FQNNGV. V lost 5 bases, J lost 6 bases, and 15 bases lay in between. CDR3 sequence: CASSDPQSTDTQYF. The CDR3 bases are TGTGCCAGCAGCGACCCACAGTCCACCGATACGCAGTATTTT.

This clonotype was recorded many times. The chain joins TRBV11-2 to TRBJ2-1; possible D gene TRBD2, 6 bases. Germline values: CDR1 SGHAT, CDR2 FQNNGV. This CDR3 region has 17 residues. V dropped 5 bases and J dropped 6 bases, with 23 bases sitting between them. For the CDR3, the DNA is TGTGCCAGCAGCCGCGGCACCGGGACTTTCAATGTCAATGAGCAGTTCTTC. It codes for CASSRGTGTFNVNEQFF.

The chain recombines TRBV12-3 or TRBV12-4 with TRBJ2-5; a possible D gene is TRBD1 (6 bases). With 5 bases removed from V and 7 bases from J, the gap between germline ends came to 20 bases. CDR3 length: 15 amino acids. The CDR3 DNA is TGTGCCAGCAGTCCGACAGGACCCGCGAGCGGGACCCAGTACTTC. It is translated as CASSPTGPASGTQYF.

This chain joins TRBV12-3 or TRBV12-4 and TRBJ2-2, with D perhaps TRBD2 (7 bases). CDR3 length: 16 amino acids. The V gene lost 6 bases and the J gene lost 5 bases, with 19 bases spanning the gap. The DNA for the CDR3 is TGTGCCAGCAGCGACCGGGGGGCGGGAAGAACCGGGGAGCTGTTTTTT. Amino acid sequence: CASSDRGAGRTGELFF.